A selection of T cell receptor beta chains follows, all from one sample in a study of blood T cells in healthy people across ages. TCRdb independently ran MiXCR on the 5' RACE reads; one entry per CDR3 protein. The sample records some 760,000 distinct CDR3 sequences, around a quarter being singletons. The same specimen was also included in a second study, on T cells of mothers and their children.

Sample: blood. Receptors originate from a boy aged 5-17 years in good health. CDR3s include the opening cysteine and the closing phenylalanine or tryptophan. D genes are given only for firm matches. Only some rows state a clone size, as once, few, many or a class for expanded clones.

J gene	clone size	D gene	V gene	CDR3 DNA	CDR3 protein
TRBJ1-2	few	.	TRBV3-1	TGTGCCAGCAGCCCCACGGGGGTGTTGAGCTATGGCTACACCTTC	CASSPTGVLSYGYTF
TRBJ1-2	few	.	TRBV5-1	TGCGCCAGCAGCTTGGCGACAGACTATGGCTACACCTTC	CASSLATDYGYTF
TRBJ2-4	.	.	TRBV28	TGTGCCAGCAGTCCGGCGGGGCTCGGAAAAAACATTCAGTACTTC	CASSPAGLGKNIQYF
TRBJ2-7	few	.	TRBV18	TGTGCCAGCTCACCAGCCACCGCCTACGAGCAGTACTTC	CASSPATAYEQYF
TRBJ2-2	few	.	TRBV6-2/TRBV6-3	TGTGCCAGCAGCCTCGCAACTTCTCGGGGGTTGTGGGGCACCGGGGAGCTGTTTTTT	CASSLATSRGLWGTGELFF
TRBJ2-1	.	TRBD1	TRBV28	TGTGCCAGCAGTGCAAGACAGGGTGCCCCCGGGAATGAGCAGTTCTTC	CASSARQGAPGNEQFF
TRBJ1-5	few	TRBD1	TRBV3-1	TGTGCCAGCAGCCAGGGACAGGTCGGAAGCAATCAGCCCCAGCATTTT	CASSQGQVGSNQPQHF
TRBJ2-2	.	TRBD2	TRBV27	TGTGCCAGCAGTCCGACGACTAGCGGGAGCCACACCGGGGAGCTGTTTTTT	CASSPTTSGSHTGELFF
TRBJ2-1	many	TRBD2	TRBV5-1	TGCGCCAGCAGCTTGGGCGGGGGATCCTACAATGAGCAGTTCTTC	CASSLGGGSYNEQFF
TRBJ2-1	.	TRBD2	TRBV6-2/TRBV6-3	TGTGAACCCGGGGGGAGGGCCTCCTACAATGAGCAGTTCTTC	CEPGGRASYNEQFF
TRBJ1-5	.	.	TRBV6-5	TGTGCCAGCAGTTACGAGGCCCTATTCGGCGACCTTAGGGCCCAGCATTTT	CASSYEALFGDLRAQHF
TRBJ2-5	.	TRBD1	TRBV3-1	TGTGCCAGCAGCCGACCGGACAGGGTCGAGACCCAGTACTTC	CASSRPDRVETQYF
TRBJ1-4	.	.	TRBV29-1	TGCAGTGCCGAGGGAAATAATGAAAAACTGTTTTTT	CSAEGNNEKLFF
TRBJ2-5	few	TRBD2	TRBV5-1	TGCGCCAGCAGCTTGTGGACTAGCGGGGGCCTCTCTCAAGAGACCCAGTACTTC	CASSLWTSGGLSQETQYF
TRBJ2-3	few	TRBD2	TRBV10-3	TGTGCCATCAGTACCGGACTAGCGGGGGACACAGATACGCAGTATTTT	CAISTGLAGDTDTQYF
TRBJ2-7	few	TRBD1	TRBV7-2	TGTGCCAGCAGCCGGACAGGGCCAACCTACGAGCAGTACTTC	CASSRTGPTYEQYF
TRBJ2-1	few	.	TRBV15	TGTGCCACCAGCACCCCGGGCGGGACGGAGAATGAGCAGTTCTTC	CATSTPGGTENEQFF